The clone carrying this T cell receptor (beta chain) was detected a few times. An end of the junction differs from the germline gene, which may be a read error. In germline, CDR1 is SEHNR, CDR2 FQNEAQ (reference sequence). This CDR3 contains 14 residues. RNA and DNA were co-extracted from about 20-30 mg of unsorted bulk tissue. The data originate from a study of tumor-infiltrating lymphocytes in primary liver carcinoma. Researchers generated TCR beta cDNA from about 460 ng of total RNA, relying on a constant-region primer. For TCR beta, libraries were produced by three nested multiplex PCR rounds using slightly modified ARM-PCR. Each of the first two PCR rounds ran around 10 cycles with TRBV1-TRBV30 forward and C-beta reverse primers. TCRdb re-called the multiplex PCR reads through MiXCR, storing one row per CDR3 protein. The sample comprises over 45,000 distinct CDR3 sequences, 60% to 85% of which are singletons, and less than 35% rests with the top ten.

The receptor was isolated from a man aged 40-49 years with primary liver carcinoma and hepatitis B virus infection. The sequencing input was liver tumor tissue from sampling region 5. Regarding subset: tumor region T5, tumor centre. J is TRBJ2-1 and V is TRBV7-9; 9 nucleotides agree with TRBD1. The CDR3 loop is CASTSGQGDNGQFF. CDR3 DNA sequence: TGTGCCAGCACCTCGGGACAGGGCGACAATGGGCAGTTCTTC.